These T cell receptor beta chains were read from a single sample in a study of shared clonotypes between healthy human individuals. Here immunoSEQ multiplex PCR was the method, and the copy in TCRdb shows in-frame clones only, minus some. The table shows approximately 980,000 clones, with over 75% occurring only once. Sequenced: memory CD4+ T cells sorted from blood. These receptors were obtained from a man younger than 30 in good health. CDR3s leave out the opening cysteine and the closing phenylalanine or tryptophan. The order of the fields is J gene, V gene, D gene, CDR3 protein. D genes are given only for firm matches.

J: TRBJ1-1
V: TRBV6-5
D: TRBD1
CDR3: ASRAPVDRSQAF

J: TRBJ2-3
V: TRBV2
D: -
CDR3: ASSEAGVSTDTQY

J: TRBJ1-6
V: TRBV11-2
D: -
CDR3: ASTVTGEGNSPLH

J: TRBJ2-7
V: TRBV28
D: -
CDR3: ASSPRTVLSYEQY

J: TRBJ1-2
V: TRBV15
D: TRBD1
CDR3: ATSTEGLQGNYGYT

J: TRBJ1-6
V: TRBV6-1
D: -
CDR3: ASLSGQIQSPLH

J: TRBJ2-3
V: TRBV7-2
D: TRBD1
CDR3: ASSLGGTESKAQY

J: TRBJ1-5
V: TRBV30
D: -
CDR3: AWNGGSGNQPQH

J: TRBJ1-5
V: TRBV28
D: -
CDR3: ASSLAGAGNQPQH

J: TRBJ2-3
V: TRBV7-2
D: TRBD2
CDR3: ASSLLSSGSGDTQY

J: TRBJ1-3
V: TRBV30
D: -
CDR3: AWSESGNTIY

J: TRBJ2-3
V: TRBV5-1
D: -
CDR3: ASSLAGLKDTQY

J: TRBJ2-6
V: TRBV11-2
D: -
CDR3: ASSPSGHGVLT

J: TRBJ2-1
V: TRBV19
D: TRBD1
CDR3: ASSPGQGAYNEQF

J: TRBJ2-7
V: TRBV4-1
D: TRBD1
CDR3: ASSHGQGEGYEQY

J: TRBJ1-5
V: TRBV19
D: TRBD1
CDR3: ASIKDRGNQPQH

J: TRBJ2-3
V: TRBV5-8
D: TRBD1
CDR3: ASRSWTGRDTQY

J: TRBJ1-3
V: TRBV19
D: -
CDR3: ASSMSVTGDTIY

J: TRBJ2-7
V: TRBV28
D: TRBD2
CDR3: ASSSGLAGFYEQY

J: TRBJ1-1
V: TRBV30
D: TRBD1
CDR3: AWTQGGRTEAF

J: TRBJ1-6
V: TRBV5-1
D: -
CDR3: ASSLVASSYNSPLH

J: TRBJ1-2
V: TRBV28
D: -
CDR3: ASSTPPNYGYT